These T cell receptor beta chains were read from a single sample in a study of neurological immune-mediated disorders. TCRdb reanalysed the 5' RACE reads using MiXCR and keeps one entry per CDR3 protein. The table lists some 61,000 distinct CDR3 sequences, 3% to 5% of them singletons. Sequencing input: PBMCs. All receptors come from a man under 40 with multiple sclerosis. Each CDR3 is given with its conserved first and last residue. A D gene is named only where the DNA matches it firmly. Not every row has a clone size; where given, it reads once, few, many or a size class.

V gene: TRBV20-1; D gene: TRBD1; J gene: TRBJ2-5; CDR3 length: 13; clone size: medium-sized; CDR3 protein: CSAPTGAQETQYF; CDR3 DNA: TGCAGTGCCCCAACAGGGGCCCAAGAGACCCAGTACTTC
V gene: TRBV20-1; D gene: TRBD2; J gene: TRBJ2-1; CDR3 length: 20; clone size: many; CDR3 protein: CSAHLFLAGGPGSSYNEQFF; CDR3 DNA: TGCAGTGCTCATCTTTTCCTAGCGGGGGGGCCAGGTAGTTCCTACAATGAGCAGTTCTTC
V gene: TRBV6-6; D gene: TRBD1; J gene: TRBJ1-6; CDR3 length: 17; clone size: NA; CDR3 protein: CASSYSNYGTGNSPLNF; CDR3 DNA: TGTGCCAGCAGTTACTCGAATTACGGGACAGGGAATTCACCCCTCAACTTT
V gene: TRBV5-1; D gene: TRBD1; J gene: TRBJ2-3; CDR3 length: 14; clone size: many; CDR3 protein: CASTTTGRPDTQYF; CDR3 DNA: TGCGCCAGCACCACGACAGGGCGGCCAGATACGCAGTATTTT
V gene: TRBV4-1; D gene: NA; J gene: TRBJ1-1; CDR3 length: 15; clone size: many; CDR3 protein: CASSQRTAPNTEAFF; CDR3 DNA: TGCGCCAGCAGCCAGAGGACAGCGCCGAACACTGAAGCTTTCTTT
V gene: TRBV4-1; D gene: NA; J gene: TRBJ2-7; CDR3 length: 15; clone size: many; CDR3 protein: CASSQDGGGNYEQYF; CDR3 DNA: TGCGCCAGCAGCCAAGATGGAGGGGGAAACTACGAGCAGTACTTC
V gene: TRBV5-6; D gene: NA; J gene: TRBJ2-5; CDR3 length: 13; clone size: many; CDR3 protein: CASSWDPQETQYF; CDR3 DNA: TGTGCCAGCAGCTGGGATCCTCAAGAGACCCAGTACTTC
V gene: TRBV27; D gene: NA; J gene: TRBJ1-6; CDR3 length: 14; clone size: many; CDR3 protein: CASSLSSYNSPLHF; CDR3 DNA: TGTGCCAGCAGTCTCTCTTCCTATAATTCACCCCTCCACTTT
V gene: TRBV27; D gene: TRBD1; J gene: TRBJ2-7; CDR3 length: 15; clone size: many; CDR3 protein: CASSLLGQLTYEQYF; CDR3 DNA: TGTGCCAGCAGTTTATTGGGACAGCTAACCTACGAGCAGTACTTC
V gene: TRBV10-1; D gene: NA; J gene: TRBJ1-2; CDR3 length: 14; clone size: few; CDR3 protein: CASSESGGNYGYTF; CDR3 DNA: TGCGCCAGCAGTGAGTCAGGGGGTAACTATGGCTACACCTTC
V gene: TRBV20-1; D gene: NA; J gene: TRBJ2-1; CDR3 length: 14; clone size: many; CDR3 protein: CSATDRLVGNEQFF; CDR3 DNA: TGCAGTGCCACGGATCGACTAGTTGGCAATGAGCAGTTCTTC
V gene: TRBV20-1; D gene: NA; J gene: TRBJ1-1; CDR3 length: 13; clone size: many; CDR3 protein: CSAQPADGTEAFF; CDR3 DNA: TGCAGTGCCCAACCGGCGGATGGTACTGAAGCTTTCTTT
V gene: TRBV12-3/TRBV12-4; D gene: TRBD1; J gene: TRBJ1-5; CDR3 length: 17; clone size: many; CDR3 protein: CASSSHLGTGGYQPQHF; CDR3 DNA: TGTGCCAGCAGTTCCCATTTGGGGACAGGGGGCTATCAGCCCCAGCATTTT
V gene: TRBV7-2; D gene: NA; J gene: TRBJ1-4; CDR3 length: 15; clone size: many; CDR3 protein: CASSLGGARSEKLFF; CDR3 DNA: TGTGCCAGCAGCTTAGGGGGGGCCAGGAGCGAAAAACTGTTTTTT
V gene: TRBV12-3/TRBV12-4; D gene: TRBD1; J gene: TRBJ2-5; CDR3 length: 14; clone size: many; CDR3 protein: CASNQQGFQETQYF; CDR3 DNA: TGTGCCAGCAACCAACAGGGGTTTCAAGAGACCCAGTACTTC
V gene: TRBV5-1; D gene: NA; J gene: TRBJ2-7; CDR3 length: 14; clone size: many; CDR3 protein: CASSMAVMYYEQYF; CDR3 DNA: TGCGCCAGCAGCATGGCAGTAATGTACTACGAGCAGTACTTC
V gene: TRBV20-1; D gene: TRBD2; J gene: TRBJ2-5; CDR3 length: 17; clone size: many; CDR3 protein: CSASSLLAGGLQETQYF; CDR3 DNA: TGCAGTGCTAGTTCCCTACTAGCGGGGGGGCTCCAAGAGACCCAGTACTTC
V gene: TRBV6-5; D gene: NA; J gene: TRBJ2-7; CDR3 length: 14; clone size: many; CDR3 protein: CASRDVLLTYEQYF; CDR3 DNA: TGTGCCAGCAGGGACGTGCTTTTAACCTACGAGCAGTACTTC
V gene: TRBV9; D gene: NA; J gene: TRBJ2-7; CDR3 length: 12; clone size: many; CDR3 protein: CASSSSSYEQYF; CDR3 DNA: TGTGCCAGCAGCTCGAGCTCCTACGAGCAGTACTTC
V gene: TRBV6-2/TRBV6-3; D gene: NA; J gene: TRBJ1-2; CDR3 length: 11; clone size: many; CDR3 protein: CASRTSRGYTF; CDR3 DNA: TGTGCCAGCAGGACCTCCCGAGGCTACACCTTC